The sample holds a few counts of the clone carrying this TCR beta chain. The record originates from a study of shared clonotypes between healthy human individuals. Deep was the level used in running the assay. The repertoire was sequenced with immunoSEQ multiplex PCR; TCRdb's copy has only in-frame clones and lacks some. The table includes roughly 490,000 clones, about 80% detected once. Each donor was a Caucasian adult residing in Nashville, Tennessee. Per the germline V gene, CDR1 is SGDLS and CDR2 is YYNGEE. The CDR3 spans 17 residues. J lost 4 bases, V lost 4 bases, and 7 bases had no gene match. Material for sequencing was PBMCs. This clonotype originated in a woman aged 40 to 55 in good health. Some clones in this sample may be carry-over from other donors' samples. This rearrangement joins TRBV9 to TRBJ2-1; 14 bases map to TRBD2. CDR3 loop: CASSLGTSGSLYNEQFF. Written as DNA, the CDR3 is TGTGCCAGCAGCCTTGGGACTAGCGGGAGTCTTTACAATGAGCAGTTCTTC.